A selection of T cell receptor beta chains follows, all from one sample in a study of T cells after yellow fever vaccination. One entry per CDR3 protein, called by TCRdb with MiXCR from the 5' RACE reads. This sample has more than 95,000 distinct CDR3 sequences, with 8% to 10% found just once. Sequenced here: CD8+ T cells sorted from PBMCs, sampled on the day of the yellow fever booster vaccination. The receptor set was obtained from a young man who received the YFV17D yellow fever vaccine. The CDR3 runs from the conserved cysteine through the conserved F or W. The order of the fields is J gene, clone size, V gene, D gene, CDR3 protein, CDR3 DNA. D genes are given only for firm matches. Part of the rows lack a size; the others show once, few, many or a class for expanded clones.

j_gene: TRBJ2-5
abundance: few
v_gene: TRBV7-2
d_gene: TRBD2
CDR3aa: CASSPIRGRVGTQYF
CDR3nt: TGTGCCAGCAGCCCAATCCGAGGGAGGGTAGGGACCCAGTACTTC

j_gene: TRBJ2-5
abundance: many
v_gene: TRBV6-2/TRBV6-3
d_gene: -
CDR3aa: CASRPNQETQYF
CDR3nt: TGTGCCAGCAGACCTAACCAAGAGACCCAGTACTTC

j_gene: TRBJ1-1
abundance: -
v_gene: TRBV2
d_gene: -
CDR3aa: CASSEVSENTEAFF
CDR3nt: TGTGCCAGCAGTGAAGTTAGCGAGAACACTGAAGCTTTCTTT

j_gene: TRBJ2-3
abundance: few
v_gene: TRBV11-2
d_gene: TRBD1
CDR3aa: CASSFVLGFGDRGITDTQYF
CDR3nt: TGTGCCAGCAGCTTCGTATTGGGCTTTGGGGACAGGGGAATCACAGATACGCAGTATTTT

j_gene: TRBJ1-1
abundance: few
v_gene: TRBV4-3
d_gene: TRBD1
CDR3aa: CASSQDGAGGNTEAFF
CDR3nt: TGCGCCAGCAGCCAAGATGGGGCAGGGGGGAACACTGAAGCTTTCTTT

j_gene: TRBJ1-1
abundance: -
v_gene: TRBV11-2
d_gene: -
CDR3aa: CASSLAPLGLDTEAFF
CDR3nt: TGTGCCAGCAGCCTGGCCCCGTTAGGGTTGGACACTGAAGCTTTCTTT

j_gene: TRBJ1-1
abundance: few
v_gene: TRBV20-1
d_gene: -
CDR3aa: CSASWSGARYFTEAFF
CDR3nt: TGCAGTGCTAGTTGGTCCGGGGCAAGGTACTTCACTGAAGCTTTCTTT

j_gene: TRBJ2-2
abundance: few
v_gene: TRBV7-7
d_gene: -
CDR3aa: CASSLDWGAHTGELFF
CDR3nt: TGTGCTAGCAGCTTAGATTGGGGTGCGCACACCGGGGAGCTGTTTTTT

j_gene: TRBJ2-5
abundance: many
v_gene: TRBV5-1
d_gene: -
CDR3aa: CASSPYGETQYF
CDR3nt: TGCGCCAGCAGCCCCTATGGGGAGACCCAGTACTTC

j_gene: TRBJ2-1
abundance: many
v_gene: TRBV6-1
d_gene: TRBD2
CDR3aa: CASSDVVAGESYNEQFF
CDR3nt: TGTGCCAGCAGTGACGTGGTAGCGGGGGAATCTTACAATGAGCAGTTCTTC

j_gene: TRBJ2-3
abundance: few
v_gene: TRBV6-2/TRBV6-3
d_gene: -
CDR3aa: CASSSMRGPSADTQYF
CDR3nt: TGTGCCAGCAGTTCGATGCGGGGACCTAGTGCAGATACGCAGTATTTT

j_gene: TRBJ2-5
abundance: -
v_gene: TRBV12-3/TRBV12-4
d_gene: -
CDR3aa: CAVRKAGTQYF
CDR3nt: TGTGCCGTTCGGAAGGCAGGGACCCAGTACTTC

j_gene: TRBJ1-6
abundance: many
v_gene: TRBV6-5
d_gene: TRBD1
CDR3aa: CASSRGTANSPLHF
CDR3nt: TGTGCCAGCAGTAGGGGGACAGCGAATTCACCCCTCCACTTT

j_gene: TRBJ2-3
abundance: few
v_gene: TRBV27
d_gene: -
CDR3aa: CASSSGDRLGLGGDTQYF
CDR3nt: TGTGCCAGCAGTTCAGGGGACAGATTAGGACTGGGGGGAGATACGCAGTATTTT

j_gene: TRBJ2-1
abundance: few
v_gene: TRBV7-9
d_gene: -
CDR3aa: CASSFGPPGPNEQFF
CDR3nt: TGTGCCAGCAGCTTCGGCCCCCCGGGCCCCAATGAGCAGTTCTTC

j_gene: TRBJ2-4
abundance: -
v_gene: TRBV6-5
d_gene: -
CDR3aa: CASSYFGRALNIQYF
CDR3nt: TGTGCCAGCAGTTATTTTGGCAGGGCTTTAAACATTCAGTACTTC

j_gene: TRBJ2-7
abundance: few
v_gene: TRBV29-1
d_gene: -
CDR3aa: CSVEWGDEQYF
CDR3nt: TGCAGCGTTGAATGGGGGGACGAGCAGTACTTC

j_gene: TRBJ1-2
abundance: -
v_gene: TRBV7-8
d_gene: -
CDR3aa: CASSLDRAVNGYTF
CDR3nt: TGTGCCAGCAGCTTAGATCGGGCAGTGAACGGCTACACCTTC

j_gene: TRBJ2-5
abundance: many
v_gene: TRBV12-3/TRBV12-4
d_gene: TRBD1
CDR3aa: CASSPGTDQETQYF
CDR3nt: TGTGCCAGCAGTCCCGGGACAGATCAAGAGACCCAGTACTTC

j_gene: TRBJ2-6
abundance: -
v_gene: TRBV4-1
d_gene: TRBD1
CDR3aa: CASSQTPGGAGANVLTF
CDR3nt: TGCGCCAGCAGCCAGACGCCAGGGGGCGCTGGGGCCAACGTCCTGACTTTC

j_gene: TRBJ2-5
abundance: -
v_gene: TRBV5-6
d_gene: TRBD1
CDR3aa: CASSLGDSQETQYF
CDR3nt: TGTGCCAGCAGCTTGGGGGACAGCCAAGAGACCCAGTACTTC

j_gene: TRBJ1-2
abundance: -
v_gene: TRBV29-1
d_gene: -
CDR3aa: CSVPITDGYTF
CDR3nt: TGCAGCGTCCCTATAACCGATGGCTACACCTTC